Listed here are 23 T cell receptor beta chains from one sample, sequenced in a study of T cell changes during pregnancy in multiple sclerosis. TCRdb's table, derived via immunoSEQ multiplex PCR, lists solely in-frame clones and lacks some. The data hold around 55,000 clones, with 90% to 95% observed a single time. This specimen was CD8+ T cells from peripheral blood mononuclear cells, taken in the third trimester of pregnancy. The receptor set was obtained from a female donor with multiple sclerosis, enrolled in a pregnancy study.

The V gene is TRBV4-3, the J gene TRBJ2-1, with a tentative D call TRBD2 (6 bases). Per germline, CDR1 LGHNA and CDR2 YSLEER. The CDR3 is 15 residues long. V was cut by 5 bases and J by 6 bases, with 17 bases left in between. The CDR3 reads CASSARSSGPNEQFF. For the CDR3, the DNA is TGCGCCAGCAGCGCTCGTAGTAGCGGACCCAATGAGCAGTTCTTC.

The chain combines TRBV9 with TRBJ2-4; D not resolved. From germline, CDR1 is SGDLS and CDR2 YYNGEE. V lost 5 bases to trimming and J lost 8 bases, with 14 bases between them. The CDR3 covers 13 residues. The CDR3: CASRPAGLDIQYF. CDR3 DNA: TGTGCCAGCAGACCCGCAGGTCTCGACATTCAGTACTTC.

The chain couples TRBV6-4 to TRBJ2-3, with 10 nucleotides matching TRBD2. Germline lookup yields CDR1 MRHNA and CDR2 SNTAGT. The CDR3 sequence is 14 residues long. The V segment lost 3 bases and the J segment 4 bases; nucleotides outside the gene matches: 1. CDR3 sequence (DNA): TGTGCCAGCAGTGAGCTAGCGGGAGCAGATACGCAGTATTTT. Protein product: CASSELAGADTQYF.

This chain joins TRBV28 and TRBJ2-1, with 7 nucleotides matching TRBD2. Trimming removed 3 bases from V and 6 bases from J; junction bases left unmatched: 5. This CDR3 region has 14 residues. The germline gives CDR1 MDHEN, CDR2 SYDVKM. For the CDR3, the DNA is TGTGCCAGCAGTTTTGCGGGAGTCGGCAATGAGCAGTTCTTC. It specifies CASSFAGVGNEQFF.

The rearrangement joins TRBV12-5 to TRBJ2-3, with 12 bases identical to TRBD1. This CDR3 comprises 15 residues. Germline CDR1 is LGHNT and CDR2 is FRNRAP. Trimming removed 4 bases from V and 4 bases from J; junction bases left unmatched: 3. The CDR3 coding sequence is TGTGCTAGTGGTTCGGGACAGGGGGCCCCAGATACGCAGTATTTT. Encoded protein: CASGSGQGAPDTQYF.

V usage is TRBV4-1 and J usage is TRBJ1-1, with TRBD1 identical over 7 bases. J gave up 0 bases and V 4 bases, and 2 bases lay outside the gene matches. Germline V CDR1 and CDR2: MGHRA, YSYEKL. The CDR3 is 14 amino acids. The DNA for the CDR3 is TGCGCCAGCAGCCGACAGGGATTGAACACTGAAGCTTTCTTT. Translated: CASSRQGLNTEAFF.

The chain recombines TRBV5-4 with TRBJ2-1; D not certain. CDR3 length: 15 residues. CDR1 SGHNT and CDR2 YYREEE come from the germline V gene (reference sequence). With 2 bases removed from V and 0 bases from J, the gap between germline ends came to 9 bases. Here the CDR3 reads CASSFDSSSYNEQFF. As DNA, the CDR3 is TGTGCCAGCAGCTTCGACTCGAGCTCCTACAATGAGCAGTTCTTC.

V and J are TRBV4-1 and TRBJ1-5; 9 positions match TRBD1. Germline V gene lookup returns CDR1 MGHRA and CDR2 YSYEKL. The CDR3 runs to 16 residues. The ends lost 1 base at V and 7 bases at J; junction bases unmatched: 8. The CDR3 DNA reads as TGCGCCAGCAGCCAAGTCGCGACAGGGGGAAACCAGCCCCAGCATTTT. This encodes CASSQVATGGNQPQHF.

CDR3 DNA sequence: TGTGCCAGCAGCTTTAGCACAGGGACAGGCATGAACACTGAAGCTTTCTTT. This gives the protein CASSFSTGTGMNTEAFF. This chain uses TRBV7-9 with TRBJ1-1, with 8 bases aligning to TRBD1. Germline V gene sequence: CDR1 SEHNR, CDR2 FQNEAQ (reference sequence). This CDR3 has 17 residues. V was clipped by 3 bases and J by 0 bases; unmatched bases: 9.

The chain links TRBV6-5 to TRBJ2-7; 8 nucleotides line up with TRBD1. The CDR3 sequence is 15 residues long. The V and J ends lost 6 bases and 1 base, in that order; junction bases with no gene match: 8. Germline lookup yields CDR1 MNHEY and CDR2 SVGAGI. The CDR3: CASSPGTGVSYEQYF. CDR3 in DNA: TGTGCCAGCAGCCCCGGGACAGGAGTTTCCTACGAGCAGTACTTC.

The chain joins TRBV19 to TRBJ1-4, with D maybe TRBD1 (5 bases). Germline lookup yields CDR1 LNHDA and CDR2 SQIVND (reference sequence). This CDR3 has 16 amino acids. The V end lost 1 base, the J end lost 5 bases, and 14 bases lay between the germline ends. The CDR3 nucleotides are TGTGCCAGTAGTATAGGTCTGGGGCGTAGGAATGAAAAACTGTTTTTT. Translating gives CASSIGLGRRNEKLFF.

The chain has TRBV30 and TRBJ1-2, with D perhaps TRBD1 (5 bases). This CDR3 has 15 residues. Germline loops: CDR1 GTSNPN, CDR2 SVGIG (reference sequence). V dropped 3 bases and J dropped 4 bases, with 18 bases sitting between them. The DNA for the CDR3 is TGTGCCTGGAGACGTGGCAGGGTGAGAGTCTATGGCTACACCTTC. The encoded protein is CAWRRGRVRVYGYTF.

The chain joins TRBV18 to TRBJ2-5, with D tentatively TRBD2 (5 bases). Trimming stripped 3 bases from V and 5 bases from J, with 13 bases between. Germline CDR1 KGHSH, CDR2 LQKENI. CDR3 size: 14 residues. For the CDR3, the DNA is TGTGCCAGCTCACCGTGGGGAGATACCGAGACCCAGTACTTC. This sequence encodes CASSPWGDTETQYF.

The genes are TRBV30 and TRBJ2-7; D is perhaps TRBD1 (5 bases). This CDR3 comprises 15 residues. CDR1 and CDR2 from the germline V gene are GTSNPN and SVGIG (reference sequence). The germline V and J ends were trimmed by 1 base and 0 bases, with 13 bases remaining between them. Here the CDR3 reads CAWSARWGNSYEQYF. The DNA of the CDR3 is TGTGCCTGGAGTGCTAGGTGGGGCAACTCCTACGAGCAGTACTTC.

This sequence joins TRBV19 and TRBJ2-7, with a weak D call TRBD1 (5 bases). V gave up 5 bases and J gave up 0 bases, with 14 bases separating them. CDR1 LNHDA and CDR2 SQIVND come from the germline V gene (reference sequence). This CDR3 comprises 15 residues. The DNA for the CDR3 is TGTGCCAGTAGTCCCCTAATCGACAGCTCCTACGAGCAGTACTTC. This codes for CASSPLIDSSYEQYF.

The V gene is TRBV7-9, the J gene TRBJ2-5; possibly TRBD2 for D (8 bases). The CDR3 sequence is 14 residues long. Trimming shortened V by 5 bases and J by 14 bases, and 24 bases separated the two germline ends. The germline V gene encodes CDR1 SEHNR and CDR2 FQNEAQ (reference sequence). CDR3 residues: CASSADRTSPLPYF. Here the CDR3 DNA reads TGTGCCAGCAGCGCGGACAGGACTAGCCCTTTACCCTACTTC.

The rearrangement links TRBV27 to TRBJ1-1; D perhaps matches TRBD1 (6 bases). Germline V CDR1 and CDR2: MNHEY, SMNVEV (reference sequence). This CDR3 spans 14 amino acids. The ends were cut back, 2 bases at V and 3 bases at J, with 10 bases in the middle. Here the CDR3 reads CASSLVQGDTEAFF. The CDR3 DNA reads as TGTGCCAGCAGTTTAGTACAGGGCGACACTGAAGCTTTCTTT.

The chain uses TRBV29-1 and TRBJ1-2; D perhaps matches TRBD1 (6 bases). Germline loops: CDR1 SQVTM, CDR2 ANQGSEA. The CDR3 consists of 12 residues. The V end lost 7 bases, the J end lost 1 base, and 10 bases lay between the germline ends. CDR3 amino acids: CSGTENNYGYTF. CDR3 nucleotide sequence: TGCAGCGGGACAGAGAATAACTATGGCTACACCTTC.

This chain connects TRBV6-1 to TRBJ2-2; a possible D gene is TRBD2 (6 bases). Trimming took 1 base from V and 4 from J, leaving 10 bases between them. The CDR3 is 15 amino acids. The V gene's germline CDR1 is MNHNS and CDR2 SASEGT. CDR3 region: CASSEDGGLTGELFF. CDR3 nucleotides: TGTGCCAGCAGTGAAGACGGAGGGCTCACCGGGGAGCTGTTTTTT.

The chain joins TRBV7-9 to TRBJ2-5; TRBD2 matches at 11 bases. This CDR3 is built from 15 residues. J gave up 5 bases and V 3 bases, and 5 bases lay outside the gene matches. Germline V CDR1 and CDR2: SEHNR, FQNEAQ (reference sequence). The CDR3 protein is CASSLATSGSETQYF. CDR3 coding DNA: TGTGCCAGCAGCTTGGCTACTAGCGGGAGTGAGACCCAGTACTTC.

The chain has TRBV27 and TRBJ2-3; 7 positions match TRBD1. This CDR3 is built from 14 residues. V was clipped by 4 bases and J by 4 bases; unmatched bases: 5. Germline V gene data show CDR1 as MNHEY and CDR2 as SMNVEV (reference sequence). CDR3 sequence: CASSSLGQSDTQYF. The DNA for the CDR3 is TGTGCCAGCAGTTCCCTGGGACAGTCAGATACGCAGTATTTT.

This chain uses TRBV7-2 with TRBJ1-5; D is undetermined. V lost 0 bases, J lost 6 bases, and 6 bases lay in between. CDR1 is SGHTA, CDR2 FQGNSA, per germline. The CDR3 has 13 residues. The CDR3 DNA follows: TGTGCCAGCAGCTTAGCGGCCATTCAGCCCCAGCATTTT. Its protein product is CASSLAAIQPQHF.

The V gene is TRBV27, the J gene TRBJ2-1, with 11 bases fitting TRBD1. The CDR3 is 16 amino acids. Trimming at V came to 1 base and at J to 9 bases, leaving 8 bases not matched to a gene. Germline-derived CDR1 and CDR2 are MNHEY and SMNVEV (reference sequence). The CDR3 reads CASSLYGTGGGTEQFF. In nucleotides, the CDR3 is TGTGCCAGCAGTTTATATGGGACAGGGGGGGGGACTGAGCAGTTCTTC.